This section outlines one T cell receptor (beta chain) sequence together with its context. Its antigen is unknown. Base qualities are not at hand, and no much larger clone is one base apart. The sample belongs to a study of blood T cell repertoires in COVID-19 (dated by TCRdb to the early 2020s). With respect to the entire study: The collaborator samples originated in the United States, Italy and Spain and spanned the acute and convalescent phases of COVID-19. The sample metadata nearly always contained a de-identified subject ID, COVID-19 status, age in years and sex. Where available, HLA class I and class II types were obtained from metadata supplied by the sample provider rather than from assay-based typing. Samples were obtained from the ongoing ImmuneRACE study (first 160 participants) and from approximately 1,200 subjects provided by 6 global collaborators. The repertoires were released in a freely available public database intended as a resource for research on the immune response to SARS-CoV-2. The prospective study material was composed of cDNA or gDNA derived from T cells, B-cell-depleted T cells, or PBMCs. The dataset comprised deeply sampled blood TCRbeta repertoires from subjects exposed to, actively infected with, or recovered from COVID-19. Broad study findings and their caveats: The quantity of clinical and demographic metadata differed by source and by participant and was supplied without curation.

TCRbeta CDR3 regions were amplified from genomic DNA using the immunoSEQ Assay, a bias-controlled multiplex PCR. The original methods were these. Within the assay, amplification of reference gene primers was used to estimate how many nucleated cells each sample contained. To quantify the absolute abundance of each unique TCRbeta CDR3 rearrangement, sequence reads were collapsed and filtered. For each sample, productive Simpson clonality was calculated as the square root of Simpson's diversity index across productive rearrangements. The source is immuneACCESS, and TCRdb retained only in-frame sequences with V and J called. Part of the clones is not carried over; for the studies checked, unresolved V genes explain less than half of this, and the remainder is unexplained. The V and J calls and clone size come from that table; D and trimming were worked out from the DNA. The sample data list 350,000 to 400,000 clones, and about nine tenths of these were observed just once. Of the sample, over 0.7% falls within the top ten clones.

In the prospective study, participants were roughly 18 to 100 years old, resided in 25 or so geographic areas of the United States, and were enrolled through a virtual design. In the prospective study, cohorts were assigned on the basis of participant-reported clinical history obtained from a screening survey and a study questionnaire. Exposed participants were defined as having been in contact with someone with a PCR-confirmed or clinician-diagnosed COVID-19 case within 2 weeks of study entry. Mobile phlebotomists in the prospective study collected whole blood, serum and a nasopharyngeal or oropharyngeal swab from every participant. Over an approximately 2-month period, participants in the prospective study had the option of providing additional blood draws and questionnaires. Blood samples from the prospective study were shipped frozen or at room temperature prior to DNA extraction. Looking up the germline V gene (reference sequence) yields CDR1 MNHEY and CDR2 SMNVEV. Inclusive of the bounding cysteine and phenylalanine, the CDR3 is 14 residues long. Of all the DNA, just the CDR3 is kept, 42 bases in frame from base 1. V is pruned by 7 bases and J by 9 bases, leaving 7 bases of the junction without a gene match.

The TCR comes from a middle-aged woman who had been exposed to COVID-19. The sequenced material came from PBMCs or T cells enriched from blood (not recorded which). The rearranged segments are TRBV27 and TRBJ1-6; 9 of the junction bases match TRBD1. This receptor has the CDR3 CASNEGQGFSPLHF. The DNA reads as follows: TGTGCCAGCAACGAAGGACAGGGGTTTTCACCCCTCCACTTT.